This T cell receptor (beta chain) was sequenced during a study of a mutant IDH1 vaccine in newly diagnosed glioma. Time point here: week 23, last vaccination. Every single dose of the vaccine, 300 ug of mutant IDH1 20-mer peptide, came with topical imiquimod. Sequenced by immunoSEQ multiplex PCR; TCRdb stores in-frame clones only, minus some. In the table there are about 65,000 clones, about 85% of which are singletons. On this clone itself: No antigen is known for it.

This receptor was identified in a man aged 25 to 40 with glioma. Sequencing used PBMCs, obtained from a glioma patient whose treatment included an IDH1 peptide vaccine.

The CDR3 protein is CASSPRQYQETQYF. CDR3 DNA: TGCGCCAGCAGCCCCCGACAGTACCAAGAGACCCAGTACTTC. The V call is TRBV5-1, the J call TRBJ2-5, with D tentatively TRBD1 (5 bases). Germline V lookup: CDR1 SGHRS, CDR2 YFSETQ. This CDR3 is built from 14 residues. Trimming took 4 bases from V and 0 from J, leaving 10 bases between them. Variable domain in full (rest from reference TRBV5-1 and TRBJ2-5): KAGVTQTPRYLIKTRGQQVTLSCSPISGHRSVSWYQQTPGQGLQFLFEYFSETQRNKGNFPGRFSGRQFSNSRSEMNVSTLELGDSALYLCASSPRQYQETQYFGPGTRLLVL.